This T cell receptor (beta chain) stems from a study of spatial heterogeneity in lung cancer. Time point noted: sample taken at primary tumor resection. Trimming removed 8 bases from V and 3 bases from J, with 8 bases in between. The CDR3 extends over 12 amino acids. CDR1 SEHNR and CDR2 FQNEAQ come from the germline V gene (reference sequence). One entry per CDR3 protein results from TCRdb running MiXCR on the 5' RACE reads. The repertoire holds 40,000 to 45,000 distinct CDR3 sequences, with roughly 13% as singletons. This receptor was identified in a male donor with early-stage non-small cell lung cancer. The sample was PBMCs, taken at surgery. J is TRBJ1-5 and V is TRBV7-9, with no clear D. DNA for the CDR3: TGTGCCAGCCAGGCAGACAATCAGCCCCAGCATTTT. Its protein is CASQADNQPQHF.